This T cell receptor (beta chain) was captured by sequencing in a study of T cell changes during pregnancy in multiple sclerosis. Profiled with immunoSEQ multiplex PCR; TCRdb holds only in-frame clones, not every one. The sample holds under 50,000 clones, 95% seen once. Germline CDR1 and CDR2: SGHRS and YFSETQ. The V end was cut by 3 bases, the J end by 1 base, with 11 bases between. The CDR3 totals 14 residues. The clonotype was recovered from a female donor with multiple sclerosis, enrolled in a pregnancy study. The material sequenced was CD8+ T cells from peripheral blood mononuclear cells, taken in the first trimester of pregnancy. The chain links TRBV5-1 to TRBJ2-7, with a tentative D call TRBD2 (6 bases). CDR3 region: CASSSGTDSYEQYF. CDR3 nucleotides: TGCGCCAGCAGCTCCGGGACTGATTCCTACGAGCAGTACTTC.